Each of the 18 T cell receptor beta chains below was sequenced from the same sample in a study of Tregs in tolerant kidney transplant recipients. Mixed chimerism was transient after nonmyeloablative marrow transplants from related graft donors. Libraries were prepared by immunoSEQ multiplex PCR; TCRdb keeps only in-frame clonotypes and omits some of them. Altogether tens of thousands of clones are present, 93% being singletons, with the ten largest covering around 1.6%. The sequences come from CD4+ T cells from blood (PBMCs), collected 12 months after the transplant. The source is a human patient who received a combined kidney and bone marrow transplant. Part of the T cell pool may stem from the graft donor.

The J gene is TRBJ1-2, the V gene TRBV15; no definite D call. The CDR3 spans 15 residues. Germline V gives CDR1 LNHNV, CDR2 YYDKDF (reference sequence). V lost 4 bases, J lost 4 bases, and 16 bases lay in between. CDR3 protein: CATSNTWGDGYGYTF. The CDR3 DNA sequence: TGTGCCACCAGCAACACATGGGGAGATGGCTATGGCTACACCTTC.

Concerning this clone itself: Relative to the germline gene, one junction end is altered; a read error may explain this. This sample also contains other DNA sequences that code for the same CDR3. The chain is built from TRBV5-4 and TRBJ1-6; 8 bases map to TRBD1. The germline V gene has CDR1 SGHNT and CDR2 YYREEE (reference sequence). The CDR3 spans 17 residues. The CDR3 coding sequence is TGTGCCAGCAGCTTGGGTCCCGGACAGGGCCCAAATTCCCCCCTCCACTTT. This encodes CASSLGPGQGPNSPLHF.

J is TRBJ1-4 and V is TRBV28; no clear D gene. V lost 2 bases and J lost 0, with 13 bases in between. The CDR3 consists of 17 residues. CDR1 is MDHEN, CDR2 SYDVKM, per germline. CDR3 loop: CASSLPLQAATNEKLFF. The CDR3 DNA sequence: TGTGCCAGCAGTTTACCTTTGCAGGCTGCAACTAATGAAAAACTGTTTTTT.

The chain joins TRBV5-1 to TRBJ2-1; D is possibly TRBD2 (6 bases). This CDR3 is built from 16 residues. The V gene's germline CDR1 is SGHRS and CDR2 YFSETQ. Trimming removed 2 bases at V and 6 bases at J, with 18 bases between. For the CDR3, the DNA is TGCGCCAGCAGCTTACGGGGAGCGGGTCCCACCAATGAGCAGTTCTTC. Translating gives CASSLRGAGPTNEQFF.

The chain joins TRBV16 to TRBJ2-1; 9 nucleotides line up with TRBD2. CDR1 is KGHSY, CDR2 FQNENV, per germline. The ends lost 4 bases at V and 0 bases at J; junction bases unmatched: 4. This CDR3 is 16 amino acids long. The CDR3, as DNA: TGTGCCAGCAGCCGCGGGAGGGTTAGCTCCTACAATGAGCAGTTCTTC. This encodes CASSRGRVSSYNEQFF.

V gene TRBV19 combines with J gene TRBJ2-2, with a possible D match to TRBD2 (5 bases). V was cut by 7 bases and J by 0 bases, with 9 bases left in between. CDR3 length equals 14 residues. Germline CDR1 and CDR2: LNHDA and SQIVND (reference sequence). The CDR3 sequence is CASNQRSNTGELFF. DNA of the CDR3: TGTGCCAGTAACCAGCGGTCGAACACCGGGGAGCTGTTTTTT.

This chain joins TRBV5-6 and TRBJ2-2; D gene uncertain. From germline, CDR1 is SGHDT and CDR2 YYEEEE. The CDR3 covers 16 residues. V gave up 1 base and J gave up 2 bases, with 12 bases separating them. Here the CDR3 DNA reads TGTGCCAGCAGCTTGCTGGCGGCTGTAAACACCGGGGAGCTGTTTTTT. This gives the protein CASSLLAAVNTGELFF.

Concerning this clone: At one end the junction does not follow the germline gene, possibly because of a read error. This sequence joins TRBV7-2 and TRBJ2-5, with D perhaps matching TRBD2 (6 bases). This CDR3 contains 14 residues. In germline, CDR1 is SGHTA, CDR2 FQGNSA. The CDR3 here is CASSPPGGHTLRNF. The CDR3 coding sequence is TGTGCCAGCAGCCCCCCTGGAGGGCACACACTGAGAAACTTC.

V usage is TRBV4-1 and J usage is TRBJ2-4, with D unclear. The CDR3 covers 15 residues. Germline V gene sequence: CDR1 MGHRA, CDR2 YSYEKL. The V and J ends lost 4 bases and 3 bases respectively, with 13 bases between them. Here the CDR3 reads CASSLPFIGKNIQYF. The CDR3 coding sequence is TGCGCCAGCAGCCTTCCCTTTATCGGCAAAAACATTCAGTACTTC.

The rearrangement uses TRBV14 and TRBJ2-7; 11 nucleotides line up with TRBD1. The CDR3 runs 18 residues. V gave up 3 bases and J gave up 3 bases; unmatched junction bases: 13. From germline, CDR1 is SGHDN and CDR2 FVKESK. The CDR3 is CASSHLGKTGTGGYEQYF. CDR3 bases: TGTGCCAGCAGCCACCTAGGGAAAACCGGGACAGGGGGCTACGAGCAGTACTTC.

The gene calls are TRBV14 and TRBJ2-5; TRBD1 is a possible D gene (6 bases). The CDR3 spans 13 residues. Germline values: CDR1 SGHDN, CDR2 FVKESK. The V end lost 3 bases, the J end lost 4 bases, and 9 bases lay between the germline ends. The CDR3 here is CASSQDSLETQYF. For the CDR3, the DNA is TGTGCCAGCAGCCAGGACAGCTTAGAGACCCAGTACTTC. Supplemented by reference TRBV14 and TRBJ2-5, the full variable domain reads EAGVTQFPSHSVIEKGQTVTLRCDPISGHDNLYWYRRVMGKEIKFLLHFVKESKQDESGMPNNRFLAERTGGTYSTLKVQPAELEDSGVYFCASSQDSLETQYFGPGTRLLVL.

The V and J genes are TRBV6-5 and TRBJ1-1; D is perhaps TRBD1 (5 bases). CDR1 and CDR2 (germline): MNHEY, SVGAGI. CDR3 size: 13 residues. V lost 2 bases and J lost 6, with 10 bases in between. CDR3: CASSYPGIAEAFF. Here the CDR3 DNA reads TGTGCCAGCAGTTACCCAGGGATCGCTGAAGCTTTCTTT.

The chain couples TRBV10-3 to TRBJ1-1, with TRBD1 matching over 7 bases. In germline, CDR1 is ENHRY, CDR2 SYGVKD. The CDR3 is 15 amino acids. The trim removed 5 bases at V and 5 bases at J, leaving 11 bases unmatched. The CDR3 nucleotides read TGTGCCATCAGTAGAGAAAGGGGGCTGGGGACTGAAGCTTTCTTT. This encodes CAISRERGLGTEAFF.

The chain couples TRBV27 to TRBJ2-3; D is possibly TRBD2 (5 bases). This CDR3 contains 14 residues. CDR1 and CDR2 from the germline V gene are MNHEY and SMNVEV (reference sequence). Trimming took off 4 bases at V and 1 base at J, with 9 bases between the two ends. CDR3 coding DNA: TGTGCCAGCAGTTCTAGCCTTCGCACAGATACGCAGTATTTT. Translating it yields CASSSSLRTDTQYF.

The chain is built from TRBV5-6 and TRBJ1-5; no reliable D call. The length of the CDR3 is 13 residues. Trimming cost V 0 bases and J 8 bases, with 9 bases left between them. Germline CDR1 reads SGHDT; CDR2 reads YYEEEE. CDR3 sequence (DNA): TGTGCCAGCAGCTTGGGGATCGGGGAGCCCCAGCATTTT. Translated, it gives CASSLGIGEPQHF.

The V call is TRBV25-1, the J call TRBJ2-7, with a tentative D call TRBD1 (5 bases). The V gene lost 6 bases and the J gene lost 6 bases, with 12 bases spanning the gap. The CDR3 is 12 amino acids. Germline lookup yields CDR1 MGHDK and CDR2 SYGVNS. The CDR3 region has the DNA TGTGCCAGCAGCAGGGAAGTGGGCGAGCAGTACTTC. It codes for CASSREVGEQYF.

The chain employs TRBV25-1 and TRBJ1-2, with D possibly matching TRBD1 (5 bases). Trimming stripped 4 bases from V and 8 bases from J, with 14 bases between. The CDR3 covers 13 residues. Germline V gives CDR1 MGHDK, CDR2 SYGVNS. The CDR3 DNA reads TGTGCCAGCAGTGGGTTTCCAGGGTTAGGCTACACCTTC. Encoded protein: CASSGFPGLGYTF.

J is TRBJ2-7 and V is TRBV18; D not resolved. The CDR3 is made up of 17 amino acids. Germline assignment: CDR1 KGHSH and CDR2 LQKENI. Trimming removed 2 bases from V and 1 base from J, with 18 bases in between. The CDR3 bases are TGTGCCAGCTCACCAATGGCGGCGGCAACTACGTCCTACGAGCAGTACTTC. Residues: CASSPMAAATTSYEQYF.